This T cell receptor (beta chain) derives from a study of shared clonotypes between healthy human individuals. With 7 bases removed from V and 8 bases from J, the gap between germline ends came to 15 bases. Germline assignment: CDR1 MNHNS and CDR2 SASEGT. The CDR3 consists of 13 residues. Sequenced by immunoSEQ multiplex PCR; TCRdb stores in-frame clones only, minus some. The repertoire consists of about 1 million clones, with about 77% occurring once and the leading ten covering about 1.5%. The sequence came from a man aged 18 to 30 in good health. The V gene is TRBV6-1, the J gene TRBJ2-1, with D unclear. Material for sequencing was memory CD4+ T cells sorted from blood. Subset in this sample: CD45RA-negative fraction. The CDR3 DNA is TGTGCCAGCACCGGCTATACCACCCATGAGCAGTTCTTC. It yields the protein CASTGYTTHEQFF.